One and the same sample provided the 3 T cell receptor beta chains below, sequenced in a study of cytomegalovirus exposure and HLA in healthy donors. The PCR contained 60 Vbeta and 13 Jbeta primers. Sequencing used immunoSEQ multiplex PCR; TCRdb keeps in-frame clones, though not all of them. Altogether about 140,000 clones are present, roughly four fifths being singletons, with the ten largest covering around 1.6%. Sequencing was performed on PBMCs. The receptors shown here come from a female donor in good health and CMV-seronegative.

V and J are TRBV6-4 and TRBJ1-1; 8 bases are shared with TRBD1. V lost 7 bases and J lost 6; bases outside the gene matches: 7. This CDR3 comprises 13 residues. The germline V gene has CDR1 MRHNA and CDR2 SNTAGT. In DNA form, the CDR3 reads TGTGCCAGCACCCACGGGGGACAGGCTGAAGCTTTCTTT. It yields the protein CASTHGGQAEAFF.

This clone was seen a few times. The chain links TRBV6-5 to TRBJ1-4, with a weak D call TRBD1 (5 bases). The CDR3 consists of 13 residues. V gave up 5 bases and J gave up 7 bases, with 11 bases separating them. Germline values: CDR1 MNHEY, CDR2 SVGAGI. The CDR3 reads CASSRPGGEKLFF. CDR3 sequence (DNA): TGTGCCAGCAGTCGACCGGGGGGTGAAAAACTGTTTTTT.

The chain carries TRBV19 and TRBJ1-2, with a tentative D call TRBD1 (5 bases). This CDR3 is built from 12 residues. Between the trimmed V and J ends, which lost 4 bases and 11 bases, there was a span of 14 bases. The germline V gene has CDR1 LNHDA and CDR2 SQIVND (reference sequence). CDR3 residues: CASSRTPNVYTF. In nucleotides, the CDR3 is TGTGCCAGTAGTAGGACACCGAATGTGTACACCTTC.